One and the same sample provided the 2 T cell receptor beta chains below, sequenced in a study of blood T cells in healthy people across ages. For the second PCR, which ran for about 7 to 11 cycles, a sample-barcoded 5' primer and a J-beta primer mix were used. TCRdb reprocessed the 5' RACE reads via MiXCR and lists one record per CDR3 protein. The sample yields almost 550,000 distinct CDR3 sequences, about 25% seen once. These data were also reused for a study on T cells of mothers and their children.

Sequenced: blood. Receptors were obtained from a boy younger than 18 in good health.

This clonotype was observed a few times. The J gene is TRBJ1-4, the V gene TRBV7-9, with D perhaps TRBD1 (6 bases). CDR3 length: 15 amino acids. V shed 5 bases and J shed 4 bases, with 14 bases lying between them. Looked up from germline, CDR1 is SEHNR and CDR2 is FQNEAQ (reference sequence). The DNA for the CDR3 is TGTGCCAGCAGCCCTCCAGGGGATATTAATGAAAAACTGTTTTTT. As protein: CASSPPGDINEKLFF.

V is TRBV7-9 and J is TRBJ2-5; D ambiguous. V shed 1 base and J shed 3 bases, with 9 bases lying between them. Germline V gives CDR1 SEHNR, CDR2 FQNEAQ (reference sequence). The CDR3 is 14 amino acids. The DNA of the CDR3 is TGTGCCAGCAGCTTAGAGAACAGCGAAGAGACCCAGTACTTC. It codes for CASSLENSEETQYF.